This TCR beta chain was found in a study of T cell responses to AZD1222 COVID-19 vaccine. This CDR3 contains 16 residues. Germline V gene sequence: CDR1 SGHRS, CDR2 YFSETQ. The ends were cut back, 7 bases at V and 5 bases at J, with 19 bases in the middle. As for this clone: What it recognizes is unknown.

Study-wide results and caveats: Repertoires were collected only later (after the peak T cell response had occurred). The number of AZD1222 recipients seropositive at baseline was only 5 to 7.

Sequencing used immunoSEQ multiplex PCR; TCRdb keeps in-frame clones, though not all of them. The sample records about 210,000 clones, 92% being singletons. The chain is built from TRBV5-1 and TRBJ1-6; D may be TRBD1 (5 bases). The source material was peripheral blood, sampled on day 0 of AZD1222 vaccination. This TCR was sampled from an adult in good health. CDR3 coding DNA: TGCGCCAGCTACGCCGGGACCCCCGCCGATAATTCACCCCTCCACTTT. Protein product: CASYAGTPADNSPLHF.